This T cell receptor beta chain was observed in a study of T cells in localized non-small cell lung cancer. Study findings and constraints: Higher T cell density in the blood was associated with longer overall survival, whereas higher adjacent-lung clonality associated with shorter survival. Tumor showed lower T cell clonality than uninvolved adjacent lung, where it was highest.

A word on this clone: Antigen specificity is unknown.

This CDR3 spans 13 amino acids. The repertoire was sequenced with immunoSEQ multiplex PCR; TCRdb's copy has only in-frame clones and lacks some. The sample has thousands of clones; 27% are singletons. This sequence joins TRBV1 and TRBJ2-5. TRBV1 is flagged as a pseudogene. The TCR originated in a male donor older than 55 with stage III lung adenocarcinoma. The sequencing used lung tumor tissue, collected before any cancer treatment. The CDR3 nucleotides read TGCGCCAGCAGCCAAGGGTTAACAGAGACCCAGTACTTC. Protein product: CASSQGLTETQYF.